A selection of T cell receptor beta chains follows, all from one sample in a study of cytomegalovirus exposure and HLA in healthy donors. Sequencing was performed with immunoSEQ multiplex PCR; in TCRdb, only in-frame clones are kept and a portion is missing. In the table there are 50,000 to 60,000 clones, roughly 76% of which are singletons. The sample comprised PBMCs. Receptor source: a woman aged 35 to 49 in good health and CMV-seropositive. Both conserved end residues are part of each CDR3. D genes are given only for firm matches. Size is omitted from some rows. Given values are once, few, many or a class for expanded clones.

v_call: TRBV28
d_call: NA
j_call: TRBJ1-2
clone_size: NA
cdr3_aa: CASSLTGRYGYTF

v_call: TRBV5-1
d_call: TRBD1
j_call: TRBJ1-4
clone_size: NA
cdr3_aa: CASSPYLGGANEKLFF

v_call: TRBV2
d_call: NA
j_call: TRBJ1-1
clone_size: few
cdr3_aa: CASSEPFLAFF

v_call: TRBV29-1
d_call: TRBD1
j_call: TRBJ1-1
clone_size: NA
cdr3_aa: CSVGQGNTEAFF

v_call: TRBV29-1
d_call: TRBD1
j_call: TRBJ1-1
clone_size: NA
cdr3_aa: CSVTGGTEAFF

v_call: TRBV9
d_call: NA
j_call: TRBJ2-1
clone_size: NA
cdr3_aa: CASSGFRGSGLFF

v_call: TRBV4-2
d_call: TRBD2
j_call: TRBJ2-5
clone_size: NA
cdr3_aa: CASSRYSGGADETQYF

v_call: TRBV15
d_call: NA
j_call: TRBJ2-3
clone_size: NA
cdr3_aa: CATSRSPGGTDTQYF

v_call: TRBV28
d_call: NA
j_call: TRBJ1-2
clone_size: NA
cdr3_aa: CASSLSLDGDYGYTF

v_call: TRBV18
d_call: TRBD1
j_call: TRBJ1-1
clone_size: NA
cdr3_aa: CASSPQTGEVRNTEAFF

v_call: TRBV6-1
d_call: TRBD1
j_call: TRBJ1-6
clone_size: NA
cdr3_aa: CASREPGQYNSPLHF

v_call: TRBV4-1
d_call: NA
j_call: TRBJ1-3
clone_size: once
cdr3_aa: CASSQDKGRGSGNTIYF

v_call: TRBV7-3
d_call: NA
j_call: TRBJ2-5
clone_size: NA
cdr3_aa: CASSATGLETQYF

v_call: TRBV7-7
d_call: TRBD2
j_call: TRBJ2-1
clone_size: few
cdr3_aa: CASSLHVGGANEQFF

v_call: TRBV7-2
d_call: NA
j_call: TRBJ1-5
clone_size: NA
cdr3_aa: CASSLVGGQPQHF

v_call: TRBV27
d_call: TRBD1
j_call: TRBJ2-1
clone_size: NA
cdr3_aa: CASRVRDRAGSEEIF